This T cell receptor (beta chain) stems from a study of blood T cell repertoires in COVID-19. For the study at large: PBMCs, B-cell-depleted T cells, or T cells provided the cDNA or gDNA that made up the material.

Authors' data handling: Reference gene primer amplification gave estimated nucleated cell counts. The table came from immunoSEQ multiplex PCR; TCRdb's copy has only in-frame clones and leaves some out. V, J and clone size were drawn from that table, and D and trimming were deduced from the DNA. The table records 25,000 to 35,000 clones, about 85% of them present only once. This CDR3 comprises 13 residues. From germline, CDR1 is SGHAT and CDR2 FQNNGV. Trimming removed 5 bases from V and 9 bases from J, with 14 bases in between. This chain uses TRBV11-2 with TRBJ2-1; tentatively, D is TRBD2 (6 bases). This TCR was recovered from a human donor in a cohort sampled during active COVID-19. The sequenced material came from peripheral blood. CDR3 sequence: CASSPWEAAEQFF. CDR3 bases: TGTGCCAGCAGCCCCTGGGAGGCCGCTGAGCAGTTCTTC.